A single T cell receptor beta chain is shown here with its context. What it recognizes is unknown. Repertoires were generated with immunoSEQ multiplex PCR, while TCRdb's copy carries only in-frame clones and drops some. The table lists more than 120,000 clones, over 75% of them singletons. The sample is drawn from a study of T cell responses to AZD1222 COVID-19 vaccine. Study conclusions and caveats: All repertoire sampling was performed exclusively after the peak T cell response. Spike-wide coverage was observed for vaccine-associated CD4 TCRs, with dominant responses at 160-218 and 743-854.

The germline V gene has CDR1 SGDLS and CDR2 YYNGEE. There are 16 residues in the CDR3. The V and J ends lost 0 bases and 1 base respectively, with 14 bases between them. The material sequenced was peripheral blood, taken 28 days after the second dose of the MenACWY control vaccine. The gene calls are TRBV9 and TRBJ2-7, with D maybe TRBD2 (6 bases). The clonotype comes from an adult who received the MenACWY meningococcal vaccine as a control. CDR3 coding DNA: TGTGCCAGCAGCGTAGGGGGCGGGGACTTATCCTACGAGCAGTACTTC. This gives the protein CASSVGGGDLSYEQYF.